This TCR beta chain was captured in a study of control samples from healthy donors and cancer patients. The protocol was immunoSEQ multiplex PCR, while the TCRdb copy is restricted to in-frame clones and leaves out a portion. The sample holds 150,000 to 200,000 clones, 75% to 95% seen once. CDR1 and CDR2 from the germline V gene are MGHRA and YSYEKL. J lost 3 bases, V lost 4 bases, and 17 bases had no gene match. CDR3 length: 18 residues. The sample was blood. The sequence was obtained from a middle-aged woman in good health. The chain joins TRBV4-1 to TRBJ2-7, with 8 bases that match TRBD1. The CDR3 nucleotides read TGCGCCAGCAGCCGAAGCTCAACTTCCGGGACAGGACTCTACGAGCAGTACTTC. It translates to CASSRSSTSGTGLYEQYF.